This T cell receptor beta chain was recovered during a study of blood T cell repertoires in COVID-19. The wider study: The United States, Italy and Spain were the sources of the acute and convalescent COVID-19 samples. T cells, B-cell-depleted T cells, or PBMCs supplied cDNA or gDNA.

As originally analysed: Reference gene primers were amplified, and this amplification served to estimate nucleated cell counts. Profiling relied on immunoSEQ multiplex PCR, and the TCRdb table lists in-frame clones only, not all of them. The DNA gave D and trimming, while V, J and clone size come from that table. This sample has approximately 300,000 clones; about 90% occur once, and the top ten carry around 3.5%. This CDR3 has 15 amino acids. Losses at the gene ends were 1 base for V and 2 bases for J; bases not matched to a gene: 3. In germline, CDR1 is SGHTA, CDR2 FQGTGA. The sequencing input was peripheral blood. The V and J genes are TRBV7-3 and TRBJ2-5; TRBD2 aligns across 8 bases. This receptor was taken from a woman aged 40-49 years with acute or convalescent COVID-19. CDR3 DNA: TGTGCCAGCAGCTTAAGTGGGACTAGACAAGAGACCCAGTACTTC. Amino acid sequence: CASSLSGTRQETQYF.